The present entry profiles one T cell receptor (beta chain) with its context. Its antigen is not identified. The sample belongs to a study of cytomegalovirus exposure and HLA in healthy donors. J gave up 4 bases and V 5 bases, and 13 bases lay outside the gene matches. The CDR3 runs 16 residues. Germline V gives CDR1 MGHDK, CDR2 SYGVNS. Overall study findings and caveats: In a later analysis, CMV-associated beta chains were mostly HLA-associated, it appeared. Immune exposure information comprised only CMV serostatus. Later analysis demonstrated an association between a missense DCLRE1C variant and TCR beta V- and J-gene trimming. Roughly uniform sequencing depth across donors was assumed, possibly incorrectly.

13 Jbeta primers and 60 Vbeta primers were used for the PCR. Using immunoSEQ multiplex PCR, the repertoire was profiled, and TCRdb retains in-frame clones only, with some absent. The sample has 110,000 to 150,000 clones, roughly 80% seen once. Material for sequencing was PBMCs. V usage is TRBV25-1 and J usage is TRBJ1-2, with 7 positions matching TRBD1. The TCR comes from a woman in her thirties or forties in good health and CMV-seronegative. CDR3 loop: CASSPLDRAEGYGYTF. The CDR3 bases are TGTGCCAGCAGTCCCCTTGACAGGGCGGAGGGCTATGGCTACACCTTC.